The 5 T cell receptor beta chains below all came from one sample that was sequenced in a study of T-cell reconstitution after alpha-beta-depleted transplantation in children. Construction of the TCRbeta library involved unique molecular identifiers. TCRdb fed the PCR reads into MiXCR, producing one record per CDR3 protein. The data show fewer than 700,000 distinct CDR3 sequences, with around 13% seen just once and roughly 2.3% held by the top ten. This specimen consisted of PBMCs, mostly from graft donor cells, obtained 360 days after TCRalphabeta/CD19-depleted stem cell transplant. The receptor source for this set is a male patient aged 10 to 17 who had a stem cell transplant for acute myeloid leukemia, so the T cells may come from the graft donor.

There are a few counts of this clonotype. This chain's CDR3 is CSAQLGSTDTQYF. The CDR3 coding sequence is TGCAGTGCTCAGCTCGGGTCCACAGATACGCAGTATTTT. The gene calls are TRBV20-1 and TRBJ2-3; D remains ambiguous. Germline CDR1 reads DFQATT; CDR2 reads SNEGSKA (reference sequence). This CDR3 is 13 amino acids long. V was shortened by 5 bases and J by 2 bases, with 11 bases between the two germline ends.

The chain employs TRBV28 and TRBJ2-7, with 8 nucleotides matching TRBD1. CDR1 and CDR2 from the germline V gene are MDHEN and SYDVKM. The CDR3 contains 13 residues. The V and J ends lost 10 bases and 6 bases, in that order; junction bases with no gene match: 11. The CDR3 loop is CATRGQAQREQYF. The CDR3 coding sequence is TGTGCCACCAGGGGACAGGCCCAACGCGAGCAGTACTTC.

The J gene is TRBJ1-1, the V gene TRBV2; the D gene is possibly TRBD1 (5 bases). The germline CDR1 and CDR2 sequences are SNHLY and FYNNEI. There are 10 residues in the CDR3. V lost 3 bases to trimming and J lost 10 bases, with 6 bases between them. The CDR3 protein is CASSDRVAFF. The DNA for the CDR3 is TGTGCCAGCAGTGACAGGGTAGCTTTCTTT.

This clonotype was seen a handful of times. The chain combines TRBV15 with TRBJ2-7; tentatively, D is TRBD2 (5 bases). Trimming took off 4 bases at V and 2 bases at J, with 9 bases between the two ends. Germline V CDR1 and CDR2: LNHNV, YYDKDF (reference sequence). The CDR3 covers 13 residues. This CDR3 reads CATSIGVPYEQYF. In DNA, the CDR3 is TGTGCCACCAGCATCGGGGTCCCCTACGAGCAGTACTTC.

J is TRBJ2-5 and V is TRBV6-5; 9 bases are shared with TRBD2. J was trimmed by 5 bases and V by 0 bases; bases with no gene match: 10. The CDR3 extends over 17 amino acids. CDR1 and CDR2 (germline): MNHEY, SVGAGI. CDR3 DNA: TGTGCCAGCAGTTACTCTACGCCCCCGGCGGGGGGGGAGACCCAGTACTTC. The encoded protein is CASSYSTPPAGGETQYF.